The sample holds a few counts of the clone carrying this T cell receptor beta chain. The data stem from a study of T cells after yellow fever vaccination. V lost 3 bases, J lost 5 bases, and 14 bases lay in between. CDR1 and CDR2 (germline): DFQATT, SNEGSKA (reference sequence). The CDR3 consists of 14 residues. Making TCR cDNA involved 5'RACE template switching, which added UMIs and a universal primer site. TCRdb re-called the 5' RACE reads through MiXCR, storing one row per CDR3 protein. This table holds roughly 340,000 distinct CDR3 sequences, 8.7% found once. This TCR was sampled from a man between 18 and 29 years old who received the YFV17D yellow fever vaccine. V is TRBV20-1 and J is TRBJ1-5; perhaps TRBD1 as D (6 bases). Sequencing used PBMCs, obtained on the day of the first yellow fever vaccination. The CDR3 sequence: CSASRGRFDQPQHF. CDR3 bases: TGCAGTGCTAGCAGGGGAAGGTTCGATCAGCCCCAGCATTTT.